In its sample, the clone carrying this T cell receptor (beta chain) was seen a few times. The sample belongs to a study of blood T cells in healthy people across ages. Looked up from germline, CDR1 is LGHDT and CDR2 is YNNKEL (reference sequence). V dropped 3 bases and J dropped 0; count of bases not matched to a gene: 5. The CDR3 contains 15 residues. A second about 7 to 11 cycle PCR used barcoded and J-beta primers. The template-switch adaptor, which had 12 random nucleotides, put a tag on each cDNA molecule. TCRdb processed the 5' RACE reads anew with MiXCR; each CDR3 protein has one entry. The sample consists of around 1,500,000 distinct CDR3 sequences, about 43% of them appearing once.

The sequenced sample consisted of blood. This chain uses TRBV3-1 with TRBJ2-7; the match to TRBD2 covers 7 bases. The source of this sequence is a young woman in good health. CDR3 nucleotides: TGTGCCAGCAGCCAGAGCGGGACTGGCTCCTACGAGCAGTACTTC. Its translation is CASSQSGTGSYEQYF.